The present entry profiles one TCR beta chain with its context. V lost 7 bases and J lost 7, with 19 bases in between. Germline-derived CDR1 and CDR2 are MNHEY and SVGAGI. The CDR3 spans 14 residues. This sample was taken from a study of blood T cell repertoires in COVID-19. On the study more broadly: The samples span acute and convalescent COVID-19 from the United States, Italy and Spain. PBMCs, B-cell-depleted T cells, or T cells provided the cDNA or gDNA that made up the material.

As processed by the authors: Reference gene primer amplification gave nucleated cell count estimates. Libraries were prepared by immunoSEQ multiplex PCR; TCRdb keeps only in-frame clonotypes and omits some of them. From that table come the V and J calls and clone size; the DNA was used to work out D and trimming. The sample yields under 300,000 clones, just under 85% seen once. The chain links TRBV6-5 to TRBJ2-5, with a possible D match to TRBD2 (5 bases). The specimen sequenced was peripheral blood. The receptor was derived from a woman aged 55-70 years with active or convalescent COVID-19. For the CDR3, the DNA is TGTGCCAGCACCCGGGGTGTAGGGTCTTGGACCCAGTACTTC. Its translation is CASTRGVGSWTQYF.